The 26 T cell receptor beta chains reported below all come from one sample, sequenced in a study of neoadjuvant anti-PD-1 for oral cavity cancer. Method: immunoSEQ multiplex PCR; TCRdb's copy keeps in-frame clones and lacks some. Of approximately 13,000 clones in the sample, about 60% are singletons; the top ten hold around 2.2%. The sequencing used PBMCs, collected before nivolumab (anti-PD-1) treatment. These receptors originate from a person aged 35-80 years with oral cavity squamous cell carcinoma.

V is TRBV2 and J is TRBJ1-5, with a possible D match to TRBD1 (5 bases). Trimming left V 0 bases short and J 5 bases short, with 11 bases between. This CDR3 region has 15 residues. The germline V gene has CDR1 SNHLY and CDR2 FYNNEI. The CDR3 nucleotides are TGTGCCAGCAGTGAAGCAGGGGTTACGGATCAGCCCCAGCATTTT. Translated: CASSEAGVTDQPQHF.

For this clone: Germline and junction disagree at one end, which may indicate a read error. The chain links TRBV7-7 to TRBJ2-3; 10 nucleotides agree with TRBD2. CDR1 and CDR2 from the germline V gene are SSHAT and FNYEAQ (reference sequence). This CDR3 is 16 amino acids long. CDR3 sequence reads: CASSLDFQRGGDTQYF. The DNA of the CDR3 is TGTGCTAGCAGCTTAGATTTCCAGCGGGGGGGAGATACGCAGTATTTT. Combining the CDR3 with reference TRBV7-7 and TRBJ2-3 gives the whole variable domain GAGVSQSPRYKVTKRGQDVTLRCDPISSHATLYWYQQALGQGPEFLTYFNYEAQPDKSGLPSDRFSAERPEGSISTLTIQRTEQRDSAMYRCASSLDFQRGGDTQYFGPGTRLTVL.

The rearrangement uses TRBV7-9 and TRBJ2-7; tentatively, D is TRBD2 (5 bases). CDR1 and CDR2 (germline): SEHNR, FQNEAQ (reference sequence). This CDR3 has 14 amino acids. V was cut by 5 bases and J by 5 bases, with 16 bases left in between. The CDR3: CASSIPGILDEQYF. As DNA, the CDR3 is TGTGCCAGCAGCATCCCGGGAATCCTAGACGAGCAGTACTTC.

V usage is TRBV28 and J usage is TRBJ1-5; 8 positions match TRBD1. V lost 3 bases and J lost 3; bases outside the gene matches: 4. Germline-derived CDR1 and CDR2 are MDHEN and SYDVKM. This CDR3 has 15 residues. CDR3 residues: CASSFRDRFNQPQHF. As DNA, the CDR3 is TGTGCCAGCAGTTTCCGGGACAGGTTCAATCAGCCCCAGCATTTT.

This clone occurred a few times. The CDR3 reads CASSQDPWTSGGPNTYNEQFF. The CDR3 coding sequence is TGTGCCAGCAGCCAAGATCCTTGGACTAGCGGGGGGCCTAACACCTACAATGAGCAGTTCTTC. The J gene is TRBJ2-1, the V gene TRBV4-2; TRBD2 matches 14 bases. CDR1 and CDR2 (germline): LGHNA, YNFKEQ. There are 21 residues in the CDR3. Losses at the gene ends were 0 bases for V and 2 bases for J; bases not matched to a gene: 12.

V and J are TRBV6-5 and TRBJ2-7, with TRBD2 identical over 11 bases. V dropped 7 bases and J dropped 6; count of bases not matched to a gene: 8. The CDR3 has 14 amino acids. Germline lookup yields CDR1 MNHEY and CDR2 SVGAGI. The CDR3 spells CASNLKGLAGEQYF. The CDR3 DNA reads TGTGCCAGCAACCTAAAAGGACTAGCGGGCGAGCAGTACTTC.

This clone has more than one count but fewer than ten. The chain couples TRBV7-2 to TRBJ2-2, with D perhaps TRBD2 (6 bases). Between the trimmed V and J ends, which lost 7 bases and 1 base, there was a span of 13 bases. Germline CDR1 is SGHTA and CDR2 is FQGNSA. The CDR3 has 15 residues. CDR3 DNA sequence: TGTGCCAGCAAGATCGGGACTGTGAACACCGGGGAGCTGTTTTTT. Its protein is CASKIGTVNTGELFF.

This clone has only one observation. The chain links TRBV4-1 to TRBJ2-1; 14 positions match TRBD2. V lost 4 bases to trimming and J lost 2 bases; unmatched junction nucleotides: 10. The CDR3 totals 19 residues. CDR1 MGHRA and CDR2 YSYEKL come from the germline V gene. The CDR3 nucleotides read TGCGCCAGCAGCCCCGGTGGACTAGCGGGGGGTAAGGCCTACAATGAGCAGTTCTTC. Its protein product is CASSPGGLAGGKAYNEQFF.

As DNA, the CDR3 is TGCGCCAGCAGCCAGATTCAAGAGACCCAGTACTTC. It encodes CASSQIQETQYF. This chain joins TRBV5-1 and TRBJ2-5; D is undetermined. V was pared by 4 bases and J by 2 bases, with 6 bases between. CDR1 is SGHRS and CDR2 is YFSETQ in the germline V gene. The CDR3 totals 12 residues.

The rearrangement uses TRBV29-1 and TRBJ2-7, with 12 bases lining up with TRBD1. V was clipped by 6 bases and J by 4 bases; unmatched bases: 10. The germline CDR1 and CDR2 sequences are SQVTM and ANQGSEA. This CDR3 is 15 amino acids long. The CDR3 nucleotides read TGCAGCGTAGTCACCGGGACAGGGGGCGTATACGAGCAGTACTTC. Residues: CSVVTGTGGVYEQYF.

This chain links TRBV19 with TRBJ1-5, with D tentatively TRBD1 (6 bases). Looked up from germline, CDR1 is LNHDA and CDR2 is SQIVND (reference sequence). V was trimmed by 5 bases and J by 5 bases, leaving 16 bases between them. CDR3 length: 15 amino acids. CDR3 nucleotides: TGTGCCAGTAGTTCCCAGAGGGGGAGCTATCAGCCCCAGCATTTT. Translating it yields CASSSQRGSYQPQHF.

Only one count was recorded for this clone. The chain uses TRBV7-3 and TRBJ2-1; D is unresolved. V was clipped by 4 bases and J by 10 bases, with 14 bases between them. This CDR3 is built from 13 residues. Germline assignment: CDR1 SGHTA and CDR2 FQGTGA. The CDR3 spells CASSSKGTREQFF. In DNA form, the CDR3 reads TGTGCCAGCAGCTCGAAAGGTACCCGAGAGCAGTTCTTC.

CDR3 bases: TGTGCCACCAGCAGAGACCTGGGTGATTCGGCTAACTATGGCTACACCTTC. It encodes CATSRDLGDSANYGYTF. This chain links TRBV15 with TRBJ1-2; no definite D call. Germline V CDR1 and CDR2: LNHNV, YYDKDF (reference sequence). Trimming stripped 0 bases from V and 0 bases from J, with 14 bases between. This CDR3 comprises 17 residues. The full variable domain, its missing parts supplied by reference TRBV15 and TRBJ1-2, is DAMVIQNPRYQVTQFGKPVTLSCSQTLNHNVMYWYQQKSSQAPKLLFHYYDKDFNNEADTPDNFQSRRPNTSFCFLDIRSPGLGDTAMYLCATSRDLGDSANYGYTFGSGTRLTVV.

The chain couples TRBV7-9 to TRBJ1-6, with D unclear. Germline loops: CDR1 SEHNR, CDR2 FQNEAQ (reference sequence). The CDR3 has 15 amino acids. V was trimmed by 5 bases and J by 7 bases, leaving 15 bases between them. The CDR3 nucleotides read TGTGCCAGCAGCGGGCATCGGCTCGGAAATTCACCCCTCCACTTT. Amino acids: CASSGHRLGNSPLHF.

The chain employs TRBV6-1 and TRBJ1-5; the match to TRBD1 covers 8 bases. The CDR3 sequence is 15 residues long. The ends lost 6 bases at V and 11 bases at J; junction bases unmatched: 15. Germline lookup yields CDR1 MNHNS and CDR2 SASEGT. The chain's CDR3 is CASRAAGTGPRAQHF. The DNA of the CDR3 is TGTGCCAGCAGAGCCGCCGGGACAGGACCTCGAGCCCAGCATTTT.

The sample holds a few counts of this clone. J is TRBJ1-5 and V is TRBV19, with D unresolved. The CDR3 is made up of 15 amino acids. Germline assignment: CDR1 LNHDA and CDR2 SQIVND (reference sequence). V was pared by 3 bases and J by 7 bases, with 16 bases between. CDR3 in DNA: TGTGCCAGTAGTATCTTACGTCCCCCGGGACAGCCCCAGCATTTT. Protein: CASSILRPPGQPQHF.

This clone was found once. V is TRBV6-1 and J is TRBJ2-5; D is uncertain. Per the germline V gene, CDR1 is MNHNS and CDR2 is SASEGT. There are 13 residues in the CDR3. The V end was cut by 0 bases, the J end by 6 bases, with 8 bases between. The CDR3 spells CASSEASQQTQYF. CDR3 in DNA: TGTGCCAGCAGTGAAGCCTCACAACAGACCCAGTACTTC.

The J gene is TRBJ2-1, the V gene TRBV2, with 9 bases aligning to TRBD2. CDR1 SNHLY and CDR2 FYNNEI come from the germline V gene. The V and J ends lost 6 bases and 0 bases, in that order; junction bases with no gene match: 12. This CDR3 comprises 18 residues. In DNA, the CDR3 is TGTGCCAGCAGGGCCTTTACACTAGCGGGCACCTCCTACAATGAGCAGTTCTTC. The encoded protein is CASRAFTLAGTSYNEQFF.

The chain uses TRBV5-1 and TRBJ2-7; TRBD2 might be the D (6 bases). The CDR3 consists of 14 residues. The V and J ends lost 4 bases and 3 bases respectively, with 14 bases between them. Germline V lookup: CDR1 SGHRS, CDR2 YFSETQ. The CDR3 nucleotides are TGCGCCAGCAGCCCCAGGCGGCGGGACTACGAGCAGTACTTC. Residues: CASSPRRRDYEQYF.

The CDR3 spells CSAEQGYNEQFF. The DNA of the CDR3 is TGCAGCGCAGAACAGGGTTACAATGAGCAGTTCTTC. The chain links TRBV29-1 to TRBJ2-1; TRBD1 might be the D (6 bases). The V and J ends lost 7 bases and 4 bases respectively, with 11 bases between them. The CDR3 consists of 12 residues. Germline V gene sequence: CDR1 SQVTM, CDR2 ANQGSEA.

V is TRBV7-2 and J is TRBJ2-4; D gene ambiguous. This CDR3 comprises 14 residues. Looked up from germline, CDR1 is SGHTA and CDR2 is FQGNSA. V was cut by 5 bases and J by 1 base, with 9 bases left in between. In DNA, the CDR3 is TGTGCCAGCAGCCGTAGCTGGGCCAAAAACATTCAGTACTTC. Its protein product is CASSRSWAKNIQYF.

This chain joins TRBV2 and TRBJ1-1, with D tentatively TRBD1 (6 bases). CDR1 is SNHLY and CDR2 is FYNNEI in the germline V gene. V shed 8 bases and J shed 5 bases, with 15 bases lying between them. The CDR3 has 13 amino acids. The CDR3 loop reads CASGTGRGTEAFF. The CDR3 DNA reads TGTGCCAGCGGCACAGGGAGAGGGACTGAAGCTTTCTTT.

This clone appeared a few times. The chain carries TRBV28 and TRBJ1-2; unclear D gene. The germline V and J ends were trimmed by 6 bases and 3 bases, with 2 bases remaining between them. The CDR3 is 10 residues long. CDR1 MDHEN and CDR2 SYDVKM come from the germline V gene. The CDR3 loop reads CASRDYGYTF. CDR3 nucleotide sequence: TGTGCCAGCAGGGACTATGGCTACACCTTC.

This clone was seen just once. The chain links TRBV7-3 to TRBJ2-2, with D possibly being TRBD1 (6 bases). Germline CDR1 reads SGHTA; CDR2 reads FQGTGA. V lost 3 bases and J 6 bases, leaving 8 bases between the germline ends. The length of the CDR3 is 13 residues. The CDR3 nucleotides read TGTGCCAGCAGCTTCACAGGGCCCGGGGAGCTGTTTTTT. Its protein is CASSFTGPGELFF.

V usage is TRBV10-3 and J usage is TRBJ1-1, with 7 bases identical to TRBD1. The germline CDR1 and CDR2 sequences are ENHRY and SYGVKD. This CDR3 has 14 amino acids. J was trimmed by 5 bases and V by 4 bases; bases with no gene match: 7. CDR3 sequence: CAISGRGQGTEAFF. The CDR3 bases are TGTGCCATCAGTGGGAGGGGGCAGGGAACTGAAGCTTTCTTT.

This clone was observed a handful of times. The rearrangement uses TRBV9 and TRBJ1-5; D is uncertain. CDR3 length: 16 residues. V was cut by 0 bases and J by 3 bases, with 13 bases left in between. Germline-derived CDR1 and CDR2 are SGDLS and YYNGEE. The CDR3 DNA reads TGTGCCAGCAGCGTAGCCAGGCAGTACCTCAATCAGCCCCAGCATTTT. Translated, it gives CASSVARQYLNQPQHF.